The 27 T cell receptor beta chains below were found in one sample sequenced in a study of beta chain features in type 1 diabetes. Which antigens these TCRs recognize remains unknown. The investigators reverse transcribed all of the isolated RNA, so they sequenced expressed TCRB transcripts. TCRdb keeps only in-frame clones here, not all; method: immunoSEQ multiplex PCR. Of 300,000 to 350,000 clones in the sample, about a tenth were seen once. Study-wide results and limits: Significant though moderate, a shortening of TCRB CDR3s appeared in all four CD4+ subsets of Type 1 diabetes patients.

The sample consisted of central memory CD4+ T cells from blood. These receptors came from a young man with type 1 diabetes.

This clone turned up a few times. Relative to the germline gene, one junction end is altered; a read error may explain this. The CDR3 region is CASSEGTSGETQYF. In nucleotides, the CDR3 is TGTGCTAGCAGCGAGGGGACTAGCGGAGAGACCCAGTACTTC. This chain joins TRBV7-7 and TRBJ2-5, with 11 bases that match TRBD2. This CDR3 comprises 14 residues. Germline CDR1 is SSHAT and CDR2 is FNYEAQ (reference sequence).

The chain employs TRBV21-1 and TRBJ1-2; TRBD1 is the table's D call and was not checked against the DNA. TRBV21-1 is a documented pseudogene. The CDR3 loop spans 12 amino acids. CDR3 sequence reads: CASIITGRGYTF. CDR3 bases: TGTGCCAGCATTATCACAGGGCGTGGCTACACCTTC.

This clone has only a few counts. This chain connects TRBV7-2 to TRBJ2-5, with 8 positions matching TRBD2. The junction had 7 bases not matched to a gene; V was cut back by 2 bases and J by 5 bases. The germline V gene encodes CDR1 SGHTA and CDR2 FQGNSA. The CDR3 is 15 residues long. This chain's CDR3 is CASSLTGTSEETQYF. In DNA form, the CDR3 reads TGTGCCAGCAGCTTAACGGGGACTAGTGAGGAGACCCAGTACTTC.

The genes are TRBV27 and TRBJ1-1, with D possibly TRBD1 on 5 matching bases. Germline loops: CDR1 MNHEY, CDR2 SMNVEV (reference sequence). CDR3 size: 14 residues. The CDR3 region is CDQGSGVPCAEAFF. The CDR3 nucleotides read TGTGACCAGGGATCCGGGGTACCTTGCGCTGAAGCTTTCTTT.

The J gene is TRBJ2-5, the V gene TRBV7-2; TRBD2 agrees at 8 bases. This CDR3 has 15 residues. CDR1 and CDR2 (germline): SGHTA, FQGNSA. The ends lost 5 bases at V and 1 base at J; junction bases unmatched: 6. The CDR3 coding sequence is TGTGCCAGCAGCCCGGGGGGGCGCCCCCAAGAGACCCAGTACTTC. It specifies CASSPGGRPQETQYF.

This clone was observed a handful of times. This rearrangement joins TRBV4-1 to TRBJ1-2; D is uncertain. The CDR3 has 16 amino acids. Trimming pared 1 base from V and 0 bases from J, leaving 12 bases between. Per the germline V gene, CDR1 is MGHRA and CDR2 is YSYEKL. CDR3 protein: CASSQATPSPNYGYTF. CDR3 DNA: TGCGCCAGCAGCCAAGCAACTCCTAGCCCTAACTATGGCTACACCTTC.

This clone appeared a few times. The chain uses TRBV9 and TRBJ2-2; no firm D call. The CDR3 loop spans 17 amino acids. CDR1 is SGDLS, CDR2 YYNGEE, per germline. V lost 0 bases and J 4 bases, leaving 16 bases between the germline ends. The CDR3 sequence: CASSVGGVGMGTGELFF. The DNA for the CDR3 is TGTGCCAGCAGCGTAGGAGGAGTGGGGATGGGCACCGGGGAGCTGTTTTTT.

This clone was recorded a few times. V gene TRBV4-3 combines with J gene TRBJ1-2; 7 bases fit TRBD1. This CDR3 has 14 residues. Germline assignment: CDR1 LGHNA and CDR2 YSLEER. V gave up 4 bases and J gave up 6 bases; unmatched junction bases: 8. CDR3 loop: CASSLDREGNGYTF. CDR3 in DNA: TGCGCCAGCAGCCTAGACAGGGAAGGAAATGGCTACACCTTC.

This chain connects TRBV7-9 to TRBJ1-4, with no clear D. The CDR3 totals 12 residues. Germline V gene data show CDR1 as SEHNR and CDR2 as FQNEAQ (reference sequence). V lost 1 base, J lost 10 bases, and 7 bases lay in between. The CDR3 is CASSLESGKLFF. CDR3 DNA sequence: TGTGCCAGCAGCTTAGAGTCGGGAAAACTGTTTTTT. Supplemented by reference TRBV7-9 and TRBJ1-4, the full variable domain reads DTGVSQNPRHKITKRGQNVTFRCDPISEHNRLYWYRQTLGQGPEFLTYFQNEAQLEKSRLLSDRFSAERPKGSFSTLEIQRTEQGDSAMYLCASSLESGKLFFGSGTQLSVL.

The chain couples TRBV29-1 to TRBJ1-2; the D gene is possibly TRBD1 (5 bases). Trimming took off 5 bases at V and 7 bases at J, with 20 bases between the two ends. Looked up from germline, CDR1 is SQVTM and CDR2 is ANQGSEA. The CDR3 consists of 14 residues. CDR3 loop: CSVYDWQGEGGYTF. In DNA form, the CDR3 reads TGCAGCGTTTACGATTGGCAGGGTGAAGGTGGCTACACCTTC.

This clone occurred a few times. The rearrangement links TRBV25-1 to TRBJ2-5, with 11 bases lining up with TRBD1. The CDR3 is 15 amino acids. Germline V gene sequence: CDR1 MGHDK, CDR2 SYGVNS. With V trimmed by 6 bases and J by 4 bases, 7 bases remained unmatched. For the CDR3, the DNA is TGTGCCAGCAGCCACCCGGGACAGGGGGTAGAGACCCAGTACTTC. It codes for CASSHPGQGVETQYF. The full variable domain, its missing parts supplied by reference TRBV25-1 and TRBJ2-5, is EADIYQTPRYLVIGTGKKITLECSQTMGHDKMYWYQQDPGMELHLIHYSYGVNSTEKGDLSSESTVSRIRTEHFPLTLESARPSHTSQYLCASSHPGQGVETQYFGPGTRLLVL.

This clone occurred a few times. The genes are TRBV10-3 and TRBJ1-1, with D unresolved. Germline V gene lookup returns CDR1 ENHRY and CDR2 SYGVKD. The CDR3 sequence is 14 residues long. V was pared by 2 bases and J by 1 base, with 8 bases between. CDR3 amino acids: CAISEAEGNTEAFF. Written as DNA, the CDR3 is TGTGCCATCAGTGAGGCGGAGGGGAACACTGAAGCTTTCTTT.

In this sample, this clone turned up a few times. Other DNA sequences in the sample encode the same CDR3. The V and J genes are TRBV5-1 and TRBJ2-3; 10 bases map to TRBD1. Per germline, CDR1 SGHRS and CDR2 YFSETQ. The CDR3 totals 14 residues. Losses at the gene ends were 4 bases for V and 4 bases for J; bases not matched to a gene: 3. The CDR3, as DNA: TGCGCCAGCAGCCCTGGACAGGGGGCAGATACGCAGTATTTT. Translating it yields CASSPGQGADTQYF.

This rearrangement joins TRBV29-1 to TRBJ2-5, with D hard to call. The CDR3 is made up of 15 amino acids. Germline CDR1 SQVTM, CDR2 ANQGSEA. Trimming cost V 1 base and J 2 bases, with 14 bases left between them. The CDR3 region has the DNA TGCAGCGTTGAAGGTGTGGGCGGCTTTCAAGAGACCCAGTACTTC. Protein product: CSVEGVGGFQETQYF.

This clone was seen more than once but under ten times. Different DNA sequences within this sample yield the same CDR3. The genes are TRBV29-1 and TRBJ2-2; 12 bases map to TRBD1. With 7 bases clipped from V and 6 bases from J, the junction kept 6 bases outside the gene matches. CDR3 length equals 14 residues. Germline V gene data show CDR1 as SQVTM and CDR2 as ANQGSEA. As DNA, the CDR3 is TGCAGCGCGCGGGACAGGGGGCATGCCGGGGAGCTGTTTTTT. Protein sequence: CSARDRGHAGELFF.

The V and J genes are TRBV5-1 and TRBJ1-2, with 7 bases identical to TRBD1. The CDR3 totals 15 residues. The trim removed 4 bases at V and 8 bases at J, leaving 14 bases unmatched. Germline-derived CDR1 and CDR2 are SGHRS and YFSETQ. The CDR3 here is CASSAIVTGREGYTF. The CDR3 DNA reads as TGCGCCAGCAGCGCTATTGTGACAGGGCGTGAAGGCTACACCTTC.

There are a few counts of this clone. This rearrangement joins TRBV5-1 to TRBJ1-3; D gene unclear. CDR1 and CDR2 from the germline V gene are SGHRS and YFSETQ. With 3 bases removed from V and 1 base from J, the gap between germline ends came to 11 bases. The CDR3 sequence is 15 residues long. The chain's CDR3 is CASSSDGGSGNTIYF. The CDR3 nucleotides are TGCGCCAGCAGCTCAGACGGCGGATCTGGAAACACCATATATTTT.

This clone was observed a few times. The chain is built from TRBV10-3 and TRBJ2-7; D unclear. The CDR3 sequence is 14 residues long. Trimming left V 2 bases short and J 7 bases short, with 15 bases between. Looked up from germline, CDR1 is ENHRY and CDR2 is SYGVKD. The chain's CDR3 is CAISEPTTVSEQYF. In DNA form, the CDR3 reads TGTGCCATCAGTGAGCCCACGACTGTTTCGGAGCAGTACTTC.

This clone was observed a few times. The chain couples TRBV4-2 to TRBJ1-2, with D tentatively TRBD1 (5 bases). The CDR3 length is 14 residues. Per germline, CDR1 LGHNA and CDR2 YNFKEQ. V lost 1 base and J 6 bases, leaving 12 bases between the germline ends. The CDR3 region is CASSQVFRDNGYTF. The CDR3 coding sequence is TGTGCCAGCAGCCAAGTTTTCAGGGATAATGGCTACACCTTC.

This chain links TRBV29-1 with TRBJ2-3, with 9 bases identical to TRBD2. The CDR3 is 14 residues long. Germline-derived CDR1 and CDR2 are SQVTM and ANQGSEA. Trimming at V came to 5 bases and at J to 3 bases, leaving 6 bases not matched to a gene. The CDR3 DNA reads as TGCAGCGTTTCTCTAGCGGGGATGACAGATACGCAGTATTTT. Amino acid sequence: CSVSLAGMTDTQYF.

This clone was seen a handful of times. Within the sample, other DNA sequences also encode this same CDR3. This chain uses TRBV5-1 with TRBJ2-5, with 10 bases identical to TRBD2. V was clipped by 0 bases and J by 4 bases; unmatched bases: 0. CDR1 and CDR2 from the germline V gene are SGHRS and YFSETQ. The CDR3 runs 14 residues. The CDR3 is CASSLGLAGETQYF. The CDR3 nucleotides are TGCGCCAGCAGCTTGGGACTAGCGGGAGAGACCCAGTACTTC.

This clone was observed a few times. The gene calls are TRBV30 and TRBJ2-3; tentative D call: TRBD2 (5 bases). Trimming stripped 5 bases from V and 4 bases from J, with 7 bases between. CDR1 is GTSNPN and CDR2 is SVGIG in the germline V gene (reference sequence). The CDR3 runs to 11 residues. The CDR3 reads CAWAGADTQYF. The CDR3 DNA follows: TGTGCCTGGGCCGGGGCAGATACGCAGTATTTT.

The chain uses TRBV2 and TRBJ2-5; 7 nucleotides agree with TRBD1. The J segment lost 2 bases and the V segment lost 6 bases, leaving 9 bases of the junction unmatched. Germline CDR1 is SNHLY and CDR2 is FYNNEI. This CDR3 region has 15 residues. CDR3: CASSRQGRGQETQYF. In nucleotides, the CDR3 is TGTGCCAGCAGCCGACAGGGAAGAGGGCAAGAGACCCAGTACTTC.

This clone was seen a few times. The chain couples TRBV30 to TRBJ1-2; D is possibly TRBD1 (6 bases). This CDR3 has 12 amino acids. Germline assignment: CDR1 GTSNPN and CDR2 SVGIG (reference sequence). V lost 3 bases and J lost 7, with 12 bases in between. The CDR3 protein is CAWRAGVGGYTF. Here the CDR3 DNA reads TGTGCCTGGAGGGCAGGGGTCGGTGGCTACACCTTC. Full variable domain (missing parts from reference TRBV30 and TRBJ1-2): SQTIHQWPATLVQPVGSPLSLECTVEGTSNPNLYWYRQAAGRGLQLLFYSVGIGQISSEVPQNLSASRPQDRQFILSSKKLLLSDSGFYLCAWRAGVGGYTFGSGTRLTVV.

This clone was counted only a few times. The CDR3 nucleotides read TGTGCTAGTGGAACCGGGACAGGGACTGAGCAGTTCTTC. Its translation: CASGTGTGTEQFF. The chain uses TRBV12-5 and TRBJ2-1; 9 bases agree with TRBD1. In germline, CDR1 is LGHNT, CDR2 FRNRAP. Trimming removed 6 bases from V and 9 bases from J; junction bases left unmatched: 6. The length of the CDR3 is 13 residues.

The sample holds a few counts of this clone. This chain connects TRBV7-2 to TRBJ2-2, with D tentatively TRBD1 (6 bases). V was clipped by 1 base and J by 5 bases, with 8 bases between them. The CDR3 runs to 14 residues. Per germline, CDR1 SGHTA and CDR2 FQGNSA. The CDR3 reads CASSLGTVTGELFF. Written as DNA, the CDR3 is TGTGCCAGCAGCTTAGGGACAGTTACCGGGGAGCTGTTTTTT.

This clone was observed a few times. This sample also contains other DNA sequences that code for the same CDR3. The chain links TRBV6-6 to TRBJ2-5; no definite D call. V dropped 0 bases and J dropped 5 bases, with 13 bases sitting between them. Per germline, CDR1 MNHNY and CDR2 SVGAGI (reference sequence). The CDR3 spans 15 residues. The CDR3: CASSYSKARTETQYF. The CDR3 DNA follows: TGTGCCAGCAGTTACTCGAAAGCGAGGACGGAGACCCAGTACTTC.